The 11 T cell receptor beta chains below all came from one sample that was sequenced in a study of molecular identifiers for immune sequencing clone quantification. TCRdb reprocessed the PCR reads with MiXCR, giving one entry per CDR3 protein. Among 300,000 to 400,000 distinct CDR3 sequences, over 20% were seen once, and the ten largest hold approximately 0.83%. Sequences were obtained from naive CD8+ T cells from blood, with Jurkat cell RNA spiked in. Stated subset: FACS-sorted CD8+CD4-CCR7+CD45RA+ naive T cells. Receptor source: a human donor in good health. Some libraries in this study had Jurkat cell RNA spiked in.

This clonotype has at least ten counts. The chain is built from TRBV29-1 and TRBJ1-2; D not resolved. CDR1 and CDR2 from the germline V gene are SQVTM and ANQGSEA. V was pared by 4 bases and J by 7 bases, with 13 bases between. This CDR3 has 12 amino acids. CDR3 in amino acids: CSVGPLSRGYTF. DNA of the CDR3: TGCAGCGTTGGCCCCCTGAGCCGTGGCTACACCTTC.

A word on this clonotype: A much larger clone is a single base away; this may be a read error. Likely a read error: the CDR3 ends without its conserved phenylalanine or tryptophan. This chain connects TRBV12-5 to TRBJ1-2; D gene unclear. Per the germline V gene, CDR1 is LGHNT and CDR2 is FRNRAP. V gave up 2 bases and J gave up 6 bases, with 10 bases separating them. There are 13 residues in the CDR3. DNA for the CDR3: TGTGCTAGTGGTTTGTCACTTACCCATGGCTACACCCTC. This sequence encodes CASGLSLTHGYTL.

This clonotype was picked up a small number of times. This chain joins TRBV7-9 and TRBJ2-7, with TRBD1 as a possible D gene (6 bases). The CDR3 has 14 residues. The V and J ends lost 7 bases and 3 bases respectively, with 16 bases between them. The V gene's germline CDR1 is SEHNR and CDR2 FQNEAQ (reference sequence). The CDR3 is CASTRQAHSYEQYF. CDR3 bases: TGTGCCAGCACAAGACAGGCCCATAGCTACGAGCAGTACTTC.

The chain carries TRBV6-6 and TRBJ2-3, with D possibly matching TRBD1 (5 bases). The V and J ends lost 2 bases and 4 bases respectively, with 22 bases between them. The CDR3 consists of 18 residues. Germline V gene data show CDR1 as MNHNY and CDR2 as SVGAGI (reference sequence). Here the CDR3 reads CASSYVWGADRAADTQYF. The CDR3 DNA is TGTGCCAGCAGTTACGTGTGGGGCGCCGACCGCGCCGCAGATACGCAGTATTTT.

This chain uses TRBV6-2 or TRBV6-3 with TRBJ2-7; 8 positions match TRBD1. CDR1 MNHEY and CDR2 SVGEGT come from the germline V gene. Trimming took 6 bases from V and 1 from J; bases not matched to a gene: 8. The CDR3 runs to 15 residues. CDR3: CASSSTHRGSYEQYF. In DNA, the CDR3 is TGTGCCAGCAGCTCCACCCACAGGGGGTCCTACGAGCAGTACTTC.

The chain is built from TRBV11-2 and TRBJ2-1; 16 bases are shared with TRBD2. CDR3 size: 20 residues. Germline loops: CDR1 SGHAT, CDR2 FQNNGV. V gave up 1 base and J gave up 3 bases; unmatched junction bases: 9. CDR3 sequence reads: CASSLVPGTSGRADYNEQFF. Written as DNA, the CDR3 is TGTGCCAGCAGCTTAGTACCCGGGACTAGCGGGAGGGCCGACTACAATGAGCAGTTCTTC.

Only one count was recorded for this clonotype. It may be a read error: a sequence one base away is much more abundant. The chain employs TRBV12-3 or TRBV12-4 and TRBJ2-7; 7 bases align to TRBD1. With 11 bases clipped from V and 5 bases from J, the junction kept 15 bases outside the gene matches. The CDR3 loop spans 14 amino acids. The CDR3 region has the DNA TGTGCCGGCACCCGGACAGGTTTGGTGGACGAGCAGTACTTC. Translation gives CAGTRTGLVDEQYF.

This clonotype showed up just once. Sequence at one end of the junction differs from germline and may be a read error. The rearrangement uses TRBV9 and TRBJ1-4; D not certain. CDR3 length equals 14 residues. Germline V gene lookup returns CDR1 SGDLS and CDR2 YYNGEE. The CDR3: CASSVGVINEKLSF. The CDR3 DNA reads as TGTGCCAGCAGCGTAGGAGTAATTAATGAGAAACTGTCTTTT.

This clonotype appeared many times. The chain carries TRBV7-9 and TRBJ2-3; 9 bases fit TRBD2. This CDR3 is 16 amino acids long. CDR1 SEHNR and CDR2 FQNEAQ come from the germline V gene (reference sequence). Unmatched junction bases numbered 11, after V lost 8 bases and J lost 2 bases. Here the CDR3 DNA reads TGTGCCAGCGCCACGTCCCTAGCGGGATACACAGATACGCAGTATTTT. The encoded protein is CASATSLAGYTDTQYF.

This clonotype was detected ten times or more. This sequence joins TRBV12-5 and TRBJ2-5, with TRBD1 identical over 7 bases. The CDR3 is made up of 15 amino acids. The germline V gene has CDR1 LGHNT and CDR2 FRNRAP. V trimming: 5 bases; J trimming: 2 bases; junction bases outside the gene matches: 8. The CDR3 region has the DNA TGTGCTAGTGGTACTCAAGACAGGGTACAAGAGACCCAGTACTTC. It translates to CASGTQDRVQETQYF.

Turning to this clonotype: Since a much larger clone is just one base distant, this may be a read error. No conserved phenylalanine or tryptophan is present at the end of the CDR3, so a read error is the likely explanation. The chain employs TRBV6-5 and TRBJ2-2, with D possibly being TRBD1 (5 bases). The germline gives CDR1 MNHEY, CDR2 SVGAGI. V dropped 4 bases and J dropped 4 bases, with 13 bases sitting between them. This CDR3 spans 15 amino acids. The CDR3 loop reads CASSSFQGFTGELFS. CDR3 sequence (DNA): TGTGCCAGCAGTTCATTCCAGGGATTCACCGGGGAGCTGTTTTCT.